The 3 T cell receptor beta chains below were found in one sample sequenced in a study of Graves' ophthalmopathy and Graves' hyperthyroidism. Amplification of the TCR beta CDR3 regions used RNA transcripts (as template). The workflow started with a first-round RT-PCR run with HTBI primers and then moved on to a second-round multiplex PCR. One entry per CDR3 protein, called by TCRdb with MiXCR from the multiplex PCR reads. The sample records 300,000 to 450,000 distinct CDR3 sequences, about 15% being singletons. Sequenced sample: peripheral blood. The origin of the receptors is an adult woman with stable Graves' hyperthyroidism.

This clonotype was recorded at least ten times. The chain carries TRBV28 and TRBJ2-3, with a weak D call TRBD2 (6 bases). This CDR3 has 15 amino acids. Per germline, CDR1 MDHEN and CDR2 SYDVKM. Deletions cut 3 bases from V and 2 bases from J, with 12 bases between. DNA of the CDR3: TGTGCCAGCAGTTTGGCTAGCGAGCTCACAGATACGCAGTATTTT. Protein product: CASSLASELTDTQYF.

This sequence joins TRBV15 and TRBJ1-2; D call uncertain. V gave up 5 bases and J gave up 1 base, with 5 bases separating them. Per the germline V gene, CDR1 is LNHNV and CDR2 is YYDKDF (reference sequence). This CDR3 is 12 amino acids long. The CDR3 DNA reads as TGTGCCACCAGCCGTGATAACTATGGCTACACCTTC. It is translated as CATSRDNYGYTF.

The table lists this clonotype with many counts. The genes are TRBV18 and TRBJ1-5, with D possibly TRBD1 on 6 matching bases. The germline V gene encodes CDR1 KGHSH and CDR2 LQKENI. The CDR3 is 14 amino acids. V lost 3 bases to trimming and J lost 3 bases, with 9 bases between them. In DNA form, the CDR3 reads TGTGCCAGCTCACCTACAGGGACCAATCAGCCCCAGCATTTT. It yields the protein CASSPTGTNQPQHF.